Detailed here is one T cell receptor (beta chain). Its target is unknown. Libraries were prepared by immunoSEQ multiplex PCR; TCRdb keeps only in-frame clonotypes and omits some of them. The table has approximately 50,000 clones, roughly 90% seen once. The data stem from a study of T cell responses to AZD1222 COVID-19 vaccine. Whole-study results and caveats: A rise in Spike-specific TCR breadth and depth followed two AZD1222 doses. CD4 TCRs linked to vaccination spanned spike, dominating at 160-218 and 743-854.

From germline, CDR1 is MNHEY and CDR2 SVGAGI. CDR3 size: 15 residues. V shed 0 bases, J shed 11 bases, and the junction held 10 bases outside the gene matches. This specimen consisted of peripheral blood, obtained 28 days after the second AZD1222 dose. The genes are TRBV6-5 and TRBJ1-5, with 7 bases that match TRBD1. The source of this sequence is an adult who received the AZD1222 COVID-19 vaccine. DNA for the CDR3: TGTGCCAGCAGTTACTCGTCAGGGGGGACCTCAGCCCAGCATTTT. Its translation is CASSYSSGGTSAQHF.